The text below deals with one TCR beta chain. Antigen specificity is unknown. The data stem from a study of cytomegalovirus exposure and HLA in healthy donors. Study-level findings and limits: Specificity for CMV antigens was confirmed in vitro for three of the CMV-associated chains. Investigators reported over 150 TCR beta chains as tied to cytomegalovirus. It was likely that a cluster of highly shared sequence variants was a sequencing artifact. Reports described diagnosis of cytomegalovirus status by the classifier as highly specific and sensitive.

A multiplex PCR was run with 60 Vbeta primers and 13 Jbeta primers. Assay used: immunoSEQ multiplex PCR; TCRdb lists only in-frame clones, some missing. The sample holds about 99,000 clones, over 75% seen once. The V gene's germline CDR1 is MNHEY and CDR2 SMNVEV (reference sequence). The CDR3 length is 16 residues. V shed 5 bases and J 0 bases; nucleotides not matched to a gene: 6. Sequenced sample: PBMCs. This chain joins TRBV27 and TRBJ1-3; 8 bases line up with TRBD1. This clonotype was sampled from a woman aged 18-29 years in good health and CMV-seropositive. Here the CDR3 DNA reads TGTGCCAGCAGTCAGGGGACAGGCTACTCTGGAAACACCATATATTTT. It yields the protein CASSQGTGYSGNTIYF.